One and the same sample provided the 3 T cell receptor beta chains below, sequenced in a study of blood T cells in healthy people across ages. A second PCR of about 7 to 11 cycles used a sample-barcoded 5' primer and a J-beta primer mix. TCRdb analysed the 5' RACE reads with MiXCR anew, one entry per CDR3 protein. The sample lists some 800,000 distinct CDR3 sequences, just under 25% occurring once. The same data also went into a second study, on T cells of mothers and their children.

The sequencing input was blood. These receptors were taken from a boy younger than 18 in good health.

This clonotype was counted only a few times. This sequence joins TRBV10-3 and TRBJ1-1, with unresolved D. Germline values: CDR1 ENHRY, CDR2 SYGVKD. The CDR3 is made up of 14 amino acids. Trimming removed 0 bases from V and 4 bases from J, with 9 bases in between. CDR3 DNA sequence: TGTGCCATCAGTGAGTCATCGGCAGCCACTGAAGCTTTCTTT. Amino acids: CAISESSAATEAFF.

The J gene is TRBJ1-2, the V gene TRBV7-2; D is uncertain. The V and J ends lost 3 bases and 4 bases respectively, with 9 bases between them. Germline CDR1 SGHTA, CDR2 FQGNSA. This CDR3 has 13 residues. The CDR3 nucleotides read TGTGCCAGCAGCTTCCAGGACTCCTATGGCTACACCTTC. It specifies CASSFQDSYGYTF.

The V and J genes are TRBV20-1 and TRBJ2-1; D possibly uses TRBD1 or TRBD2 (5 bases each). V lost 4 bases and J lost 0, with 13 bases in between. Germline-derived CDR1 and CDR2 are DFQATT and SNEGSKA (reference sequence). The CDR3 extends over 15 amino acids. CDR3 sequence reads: CSANKDGTSYNEQFF. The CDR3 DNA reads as TGCAGTGCTAACAAGGACGGGACCTCCTACAATGAGCAGTTCTTC.